A single sample is the source of the 21 T cell receptor beta chains below, sequenced in a study of cytomegalovirus exposure and HLA in healthy donors listed by TCRdb under 2017. The library came from the immunoSEQ multiplex PCR assay. The multiplex PCR relied on a mix of 60 forward primers for TCR Vbeta segments and 13 reverse primers for TCR Jbeta segments. TCRdb holds this immuneACCESS table with in-frame rearrangements only. Some clones are missing; in checked studies, unresolved V genes explain under half, and the rest has no known cause. Counted in this sample were 90,000 to 110,000 clones; approximately 70% of them appeared once. Together, the top ten hold approximately 8.4% of the sample. The specimen sequenced was PBMCs. These TCRs come from a middle-aged man in good health and CMV-seronegative.

This clone was counted a few times. This chain links TRBV15 with TRBJ2-5; D is uncertain. The end of the DNA fits TRBJ2-7 better, so the J call may be wrong. Germline CDR1 is LNHNV and CDR2 is YYDKDF (reference sequence). CDR3 length: 15 amino acids. CDR3 loop: CATSRDPRLAYEQYF. The DNA of the CDR3 is TGTGCCACCAGCAGAGACCCCAGGCTAGCCTACGAGCAGTACTTC.

J is TRBJ2-2 and V is TRBV6-5, with D hard to call. The germline V gene has CDR1 MNHEY and CDR2 SVGAGI. V dropped 0 bases and J dropped 1 base, with 9 bases sitting between them. CDR3 length: 16 amino acids. The CDR3 here is CASSYSNGLNTGELFF. DNA for the CDR3: TGTGCCAGCAGTTACTCGAACGGGTTGAACACCGGGGAGCTGTTTTTT.

A note on this clone: This specimen includes other DNA sequences encoding the same CDR3. This rearrangement joins TRBV18 to TRBJ1-2; D is unresolved. Trimming stripped 6 bases from V and 5 bases from J, with 22 bases between. Looked up from germline, CDR1 is KGHSH and CDR2 is LQKENI. The CDR3 contains 16 residues. The CDR3 loop is CASSPPNQARQYGYTF. CDR3 nucleotides: TGTGCCAGCTCCCCTCCTAACCAGGCCCGCCAGTATGGCTACACCTTC. Variable domain in full (rest from reference TRBV18 and TRBJ1-2): NAGVMQNPRHLVRRRGQEARLRCSPMKGHSHVYWYRQLPEEGLKFMVYLQKENIIDESGMPKERFSAEFPKEGPSILRIQQVVRGDSAAYFCASSPPNQARQYGYTFGSGTRLTVV.

This clone was observed a handful of times. This rearrangement joins TRBV10-3 to TRBJ2-7; 11 bases fit TRBD2. Germline V gives CDR1 ENHRY, CDR2 SYGVKD. CDR3 length: 14 amino acids. With 6 bases clipped from V and 5 bases from J, the junction kept 6 bases outside the gene matches. The CDR3 DNA follows: TGTGCCATCAGGGTTAGCGGGGGGGCCCACGAGCAGTACTTC. This translates into CAIRVSGGAHEQYF.

This chain uses TRBV27 with TRBJ1-2; 7 bases align to TRBD1. The CDR3 has 14 residues. Per germline, CDR1 MNHEY and CDR2 SMNVEV (reference sequence). The V segment lost 4 bases and the J segment 4 bases; nucleotides outside the gene matches: 6. In nucleotides, the CDR3 is TGTGCCAGCAGTTACAGGGGAGGCCGCTATGGCTACACCTTC. As protein: CASSYRGGRYGYTF.

This chain connects TRBV7-9 to TRBJ1-4; perhaps TRBD1 as D (6 bases). Germline V gene lookup returns CDR1 SEHNR and CDR2 FQNEAQ (reference sequence). V was clipped by 7 bases and J by 6 bases, with 18 bases between them. This CDR3 is 15 amino acids long. The CDR3 bases are TGTGCCAGCAACCGACCGGGGCAGGGGTATGAAAAACTGTTTTTT. It encodes CASNRPGQGYEKLFF.

V usage is TRBV6-1 and J usage is TRBJ1-2; 7 bases agree with TRBD1. CDR1 is MNHNS and CDR2 is SASEGT in the germline V gene. The trim removed 0 bases at V and 5 bases at J, leaving 6 bases unmatched. This CDR3 comprises 15 residues. The CDR3 DNA follows: TGTGCCAGCAGTGAAGCGAGAGACAGGGTGTATGGCTACACCTTC. Residues: CASSEARDRVYGYTF.

The V gene is TRBV5-7, the J gene TRBJ1-2; D remains ambiguous. TRBV5-7 is an ORF, with its function uncertain. The CDR3 length is 16 residues. The germline V and J ends were trimmed by 3 bases and 7 bases, with 22 bases remaining between them. As DNA, the CDR3 is TGTGCCAGCAGCTCAAAAACCTGCTCCAGGTTCTGTGGCTACACCTTC. It codes for CASSSKTCSRFCGYTF.

This clone showed up just a few times. The chain carries TRBV27 and TRBJ1-2; tentatively, D is TRBD1 (6 bases). V dropped 6 bases and J dropped 6 bases, with 20 bases sitting between them. Germline V CDR1 and CDR2: MNHEY, SMNVEV (reference sequence). The CDR3 sequence is 15 residues long. CDR3 DNA sequence: TGTGCCAGCAGCATAACAGGGAATCCAACGGATGGCTACACCTTC. Translating it yields CASSITGNPTDGYTF.

V is TRBV7-8 and J is TRBJ2-5; D gene unclear. The J call may be wrong; the DNA end is better matched by TRBJ2-7. Germline assignment: CDR1 SGHVS and CDR2 FQNEAQ. CDR3 length: 14 residues. DNA of the CDR3: TGTGCCAGCAGCTTAGTTCCAGGTTCCTACGAGCAGTACTTC. Protein sequence: CASSLVPGSYEQYF.

The J gene is TRBJ1-6, the V gene TRBV9; unclear D gene. Germline CDR1 and CDR2: SGDLS and YYNGEE. V was pared by 0 bases and J by 7 bases, with 5 bases between. The CDR3 spans 13 residues. The CDR3 nucleotides read TGTGCCAGCAGCGTAGAGGAGAATTCACCCCTCCACTTT. Protein sequence: CASSVEENSPLHF.

Concerning this clone: Relative to the germline gene, one junction end is altered; a read error may explain this. The chain recombines TRBV19 with TRBJ2-5; D possibly corresponds to TRBD2 (6 bases). Per germline, CDR1 LNHDA and CDR2 SQIVND (reference sequence). The CDR3 runs 16 residues. The CDR3 coding sequence is TGTGCCTGTAGTATGAGCCCGGGCAGCGGGCAAGAGACCCAGTACTTC. Translated: CACSMSPGSGQETQYF.

This chain uses TRBV29-1 with TRBJ2-7; D is perhaps TRBD2 (5 bases). Germline CDR1 SQVTM, CDR2 ANQGSEA. This CDR3 has 11 residues. Trimming removed 5 bases from V and 6 bases from J, with 11 bases in between. As DNA, the CDR3 is TGCAGCGTTAGATCCGGAGGCGAGCAGTACTTC. Translating gives CSVRSGGEQYF.

To note about this clone: One end of the junction is discordant with germline, which a read error may explain. V and J are TRBV7-9 and TRBJ2-7, with D perhaps matching TRBD1 (6 bases). CDR1 SEHNR and CDR2 FQNEAQ come from the germline V gene (reference sequence). This CDR3 comprises 12 residues. DNA of the CDR3: TGTTCCAGCAGCACCAGGGGTTACGAGCAGTACTTC. This encodes CSSSTRGYEQYF.

The chain combines TRBV7-8 with TRBJ2-5; D remains unclear. V was shortened by 5 bases and J by 4 bases, with 2 bases between the two germline ends. CDR3 length: 10 amino acids. CDR1 SGHVS and CDR2 FQNEAQ come from the germline V gene. DNA of the CDR3: TGTGCCAGCAGCCTAGAGACCCAGTACTTC. This encodes CASSLETQYF.

The table lists this clone with a count of one. The rearrangement joins TRBV7-9 to TRBJ1-6; no firm D call. Trimming cost V 2 bases and J 7 bases, with 9 bases left between them. The CDR3 totals 14 residues. In germline, CDR1 is SEHNR, CDR2 FQNEAQ (reference sequence). The CDR3 DNA is TGTGCCAGCAGCTTAAGCCCGCGGAATTCACCCCTCCACTTT. Protein sequence: CASSLSPRNSPLHF.

Only one count was recorded for this clone. The chain couples TRBV11-1 to TRBJ2-5; no clear D gene. The V end was cut by 2 bases, the J end by 5 bases, with 3 bases between. The germline V gene encodes CDR1 SGHAT and CDR2 FQDESV (reference sequence). There are 11 residues in the CDR3. In DNA form, the CDR3 reads TGTGCCAGCAGCTTACGGGAGACCCAGTACTTC. Its translation is CASSLRETQYF.

The rearrangement links TRBV7-6 to TRBJ2-7; tentative D call: TRBD1 (5 bases). The CDR3 runs to 15 residues. Germline CDR1 reads SGHVS; CDR2 reads FNYEAQ. V was shortened by 2 bases and J by 5 bases, with 16 bases between the two germline ends. The CDR3 region is CASSLLAQGLDEQYF. The CDR3 DNA reads as TGTGCCAGCAGCTTATTGGCCCAGGGCCTAGACGAGCAGTACTTC.

The chain is built from TRBV5-4 and TRBJ1-1; 7 bases map to TRBD1. J gave up 6 bases and V 4 bases, and 9 bases lay outside the gene matches. The length of the CDR3 is 14 residues. Germline V gene lookup returns CDR1 SGHNT and CDR2 YYREEE (reference sequence). CDR3 sequence reads: CASSGGTAFSEAFF. The CDR3 DNA follows: TGTGCCAGCAGCGGCGGGACAGCCTTTTCTGAAGCTTTCTTT.

The rearrangement uses TRBV11-2 and TRBJ2-1, with TRBD2 as a possible D gene (5 bases). The CDR3 spans 16 residues. V lost 5 bases and J lost 1, with 15 bases in between. Germline CDR1 reads SGHAT; CDR2 reads FQNNGV. The CDR3 loop is CASSRGSGRSYNEQFF. The CDR3 DNA reads TGTGCCAGCAGCCGAGGCTCGGGAAGATCCTACAATGAGCAGTTCTTC.

In the case of this clone: Germline is not matched at one junction end, which may reflect a read error. The chain couples TRBV6-1 to TRBJ2-7; D perhaps matches TRBD2 (5 bases). Per the germline V gene, CDR1 is MNHNS and CDR2 is SASEGT. This CDR3 has 15 amino acids. DNA for the CDR3: TGTGCCAGCAGTGAAGCAGAGGGTACCTCCTCCGAGCAGTATTTC. Translating gives CASSEAEGTSSEQYF.